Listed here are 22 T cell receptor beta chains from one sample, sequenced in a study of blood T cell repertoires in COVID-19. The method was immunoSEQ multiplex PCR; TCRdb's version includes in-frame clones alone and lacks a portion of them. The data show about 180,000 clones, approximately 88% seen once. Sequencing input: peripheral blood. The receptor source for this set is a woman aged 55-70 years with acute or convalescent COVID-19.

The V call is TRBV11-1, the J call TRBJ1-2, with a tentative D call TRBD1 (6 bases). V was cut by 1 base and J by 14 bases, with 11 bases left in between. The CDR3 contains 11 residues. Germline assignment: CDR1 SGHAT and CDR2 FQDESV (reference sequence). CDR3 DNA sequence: TGTGCCAGCAGCTTAGTCGGAGACAGGACCTTC. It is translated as CASSLVGDRTF. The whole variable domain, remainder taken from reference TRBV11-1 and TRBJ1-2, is EAEVAQSPRYKITEKSQAVAFWCDPISGHATLYWYRQILGQGPELLVQFQDESVVDDSQLPKDRFSAERLKGVDSTLKIQPAELGDSAMYLCASSLVGDRTFGSGTRLTVV.

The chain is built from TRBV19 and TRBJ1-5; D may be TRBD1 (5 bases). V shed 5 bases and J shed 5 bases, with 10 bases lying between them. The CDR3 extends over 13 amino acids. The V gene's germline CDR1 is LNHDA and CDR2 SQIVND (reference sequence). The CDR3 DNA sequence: TGTGCCAGTAGTGACAGTTCCCATCAGCCCCAGCATTTT. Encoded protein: CASSDSSHQPQHF.

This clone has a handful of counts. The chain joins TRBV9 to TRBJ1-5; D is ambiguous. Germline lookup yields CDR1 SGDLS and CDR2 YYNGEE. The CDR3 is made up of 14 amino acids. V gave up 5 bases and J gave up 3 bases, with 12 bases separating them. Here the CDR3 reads CASSFGQVNQPQHF. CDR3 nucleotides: TGTGCCAGCAGTTTTGGGCAGGTCAATCAGCCCCAGCATTTT.

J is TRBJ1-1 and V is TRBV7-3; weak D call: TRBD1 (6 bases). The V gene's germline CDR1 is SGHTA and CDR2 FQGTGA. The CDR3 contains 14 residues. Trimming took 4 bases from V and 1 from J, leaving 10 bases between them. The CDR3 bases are TGTGCCAGCAGCTCCGCGACAGGGAACACTGAAGCTTTCTTT. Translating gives CASSSATGNTEAFF.

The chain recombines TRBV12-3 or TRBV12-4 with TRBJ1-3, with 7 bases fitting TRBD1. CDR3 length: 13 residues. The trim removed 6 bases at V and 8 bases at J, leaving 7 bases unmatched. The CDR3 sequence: CASRLQGVYTIYF. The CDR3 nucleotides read TGTGCCAGCAGGCTCCAGGGGGTGTACACCATATATTTT.

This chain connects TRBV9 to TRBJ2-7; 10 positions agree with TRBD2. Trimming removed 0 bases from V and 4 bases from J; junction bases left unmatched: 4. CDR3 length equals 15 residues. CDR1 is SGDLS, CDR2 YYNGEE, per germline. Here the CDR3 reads CASSVGGLAVYEQYF. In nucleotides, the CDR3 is TGTGCCAGCAGCGTAGGAGGACTAGCGGTGTACGAGCAGTACTTC.

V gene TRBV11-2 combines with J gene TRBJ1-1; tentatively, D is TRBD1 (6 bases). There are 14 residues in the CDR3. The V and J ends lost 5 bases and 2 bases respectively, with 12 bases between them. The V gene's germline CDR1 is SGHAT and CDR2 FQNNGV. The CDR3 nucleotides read TGTGCCAGCAGCCTCCGCAGGGGAAACACTGAAGCTTTCTTT. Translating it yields CASSLRRGNTEAFF.

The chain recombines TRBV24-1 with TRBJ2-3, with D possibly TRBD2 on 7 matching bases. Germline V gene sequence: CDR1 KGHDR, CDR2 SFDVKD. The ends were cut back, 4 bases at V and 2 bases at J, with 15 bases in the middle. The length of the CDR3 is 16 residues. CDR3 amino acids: CATSDQGRGPTDTQYF. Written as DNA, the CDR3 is TGTGCCACCAGTGACCAAGGGCGGGGGCCCACAGATACGCAGTATTTT.

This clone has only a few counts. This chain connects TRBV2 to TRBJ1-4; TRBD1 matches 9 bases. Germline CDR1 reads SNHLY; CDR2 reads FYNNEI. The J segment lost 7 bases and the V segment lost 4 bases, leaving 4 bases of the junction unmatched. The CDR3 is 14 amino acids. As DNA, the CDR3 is TGTGCCAGCAGTGGGACAGGGGCTTTTGAAAAACTGTTTTTT. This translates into CASSGTGAFEKLFF. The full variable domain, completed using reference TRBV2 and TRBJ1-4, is EPEVTQTPSHQVTQMGQEVILRCVPISNHLYFYWYRQILGQKVEFLVSFYNNEISEKSEIFDDQFSVERPDGSNFTLKIRSTKLEDSAMYFCASSGTGAFEKLFFGSGTQLSVL.

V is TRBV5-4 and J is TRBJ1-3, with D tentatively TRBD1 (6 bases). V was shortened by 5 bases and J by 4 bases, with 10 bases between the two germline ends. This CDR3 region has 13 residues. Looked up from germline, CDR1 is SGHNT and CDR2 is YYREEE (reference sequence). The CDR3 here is CASSPDSGNTIYF. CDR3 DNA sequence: TGTGCCAGCAGTCCGGACAGCGGAAACACCATATATTTT.

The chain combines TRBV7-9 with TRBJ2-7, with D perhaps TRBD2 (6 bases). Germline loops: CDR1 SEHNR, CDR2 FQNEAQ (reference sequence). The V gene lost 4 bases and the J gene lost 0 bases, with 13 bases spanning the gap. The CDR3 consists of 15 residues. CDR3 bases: TGTGCCAGCAGCTCCAGCGGGCTTGTCTCCTACGAGCAGTACTTC. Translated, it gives CASSSSGLVSYEQYF. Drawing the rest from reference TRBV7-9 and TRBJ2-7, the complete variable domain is DTGVSQNPRHKITKRGQNVTFRCDPISEHNRLYWYRQTLGQGPEFLTYFQNEAQLEKSRLLSDRFSAERPKGSFSTLEIQRTEQGDSAMYLCASSSSGLVSYEQYFGPGTRLTVT.

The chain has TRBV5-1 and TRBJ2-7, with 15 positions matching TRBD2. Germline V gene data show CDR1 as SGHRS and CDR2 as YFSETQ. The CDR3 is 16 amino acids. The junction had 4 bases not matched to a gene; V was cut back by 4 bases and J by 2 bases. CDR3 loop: CASSPRTSGGAYEQYF. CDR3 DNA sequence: TGCGCCAGCAGCCCTCGGACTAGCGGGGGGGCCTACGAGCAGTACTTC.

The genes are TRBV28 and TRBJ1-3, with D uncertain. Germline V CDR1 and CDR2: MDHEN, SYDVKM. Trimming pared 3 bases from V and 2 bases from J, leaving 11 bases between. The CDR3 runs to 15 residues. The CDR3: CASSFPGLPGNTIYF. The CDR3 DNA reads TGTGCCAGCAGTTTCCCGGGGTTGCCTGGAAACACCATATATTTT.

The CDR3 bases are TGTGCCAGCAGCTTAGTGTTAGCGGGGGGGCGGAATGAGCAGTTCTTC. Translation: CASSLVLAGGRNEQFF. The rearrangement uses TRBV7-2 and TRBJ2-1; 11 bases fit TRBD2. J lost 7 bases, V lost 1 base, and 6 bases had no gene match. Germline loops: CDR1 SGHTA, CDR2 FQGNSA. This CDR3 contains 16 residues.

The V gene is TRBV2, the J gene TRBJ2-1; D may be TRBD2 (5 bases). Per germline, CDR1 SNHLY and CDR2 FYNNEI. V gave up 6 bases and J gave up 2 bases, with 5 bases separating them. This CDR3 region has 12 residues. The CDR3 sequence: CASSGTYNEQFF. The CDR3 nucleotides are TGTGCCAGCAGCGGGACCTACAATGAGCAGTTCTTC. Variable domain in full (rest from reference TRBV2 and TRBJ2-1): EPEVTQTPSHQVTQMGQEVILRCVPISNHLYFYWYRQILGQKVEFLVSFYNNEISEKSEIFDDQFSVERPDGSNFTLKIRSTKLEDSAMYFCASSGTYNEQFFGPGTRLTVL.

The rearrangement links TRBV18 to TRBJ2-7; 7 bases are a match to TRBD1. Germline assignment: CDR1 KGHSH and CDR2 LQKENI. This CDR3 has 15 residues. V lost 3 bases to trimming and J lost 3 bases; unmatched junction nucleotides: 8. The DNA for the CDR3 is TGTGCCAGCTCACCCCCCAGGGGGATTGGCTACGAGCAGTACTTC. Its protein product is CASSPPRGIGYEQYF.

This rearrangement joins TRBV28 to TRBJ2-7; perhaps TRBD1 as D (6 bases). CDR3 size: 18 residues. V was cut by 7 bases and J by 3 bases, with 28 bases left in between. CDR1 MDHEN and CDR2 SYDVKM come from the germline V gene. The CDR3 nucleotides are TGTGCCAGCATCCCCTCGGGACATCAGGGTACCAGCATCTACGAGCAGTACTTC. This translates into CASIPSGHQGTSIYEQYF.

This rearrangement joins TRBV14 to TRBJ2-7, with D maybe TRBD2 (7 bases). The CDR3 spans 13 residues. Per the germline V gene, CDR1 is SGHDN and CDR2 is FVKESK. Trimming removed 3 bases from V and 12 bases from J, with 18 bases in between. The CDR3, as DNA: TGTGCCAGCAGCCAGACATGGGGGGGGGCGGCGTACTTC. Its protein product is CASSQTWGGAAYF.

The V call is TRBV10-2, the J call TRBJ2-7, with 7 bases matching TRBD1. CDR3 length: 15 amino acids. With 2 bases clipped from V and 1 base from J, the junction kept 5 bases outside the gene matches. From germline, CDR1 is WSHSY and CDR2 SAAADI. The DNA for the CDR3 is TGCGCCAGCAGTGAGCCGGGACAGATATCCTACGAGCAGTACTTC. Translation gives CASSEPGQISYEQYF.

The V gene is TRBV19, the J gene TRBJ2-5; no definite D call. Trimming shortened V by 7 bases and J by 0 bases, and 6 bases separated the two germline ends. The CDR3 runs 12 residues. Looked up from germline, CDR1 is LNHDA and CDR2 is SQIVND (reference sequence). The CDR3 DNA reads TGTGCCAGTATTGACAACCAAGAGACCCAGTACTTC. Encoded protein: CASIDNQETQYF. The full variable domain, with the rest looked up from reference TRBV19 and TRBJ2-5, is DGGITQSPKYLFRKEGQNVTLSCEQNLNHDAMYWYRQDPGQGLRLIYYSQIVNDFQKGDIAEGYSVSREKKESFPLTVTSAQKNPTAFYLCASIDNQETQYFGPGTRLLVL.

Written as DNA, the CDR3 is TGTGCCCAAGTCGTAGGGAGCTCCCAGCCCCAGCATTTT. Protein: CAQVVGSSQPQHF. This chain links TRBV12-3 or TRBV12-4 with TRBJ1-5; unclear D gene. This CDR3 is built from 13 residues. V dropped 11 bases and J dropped 7 bases, with 18 bases sitting between them.

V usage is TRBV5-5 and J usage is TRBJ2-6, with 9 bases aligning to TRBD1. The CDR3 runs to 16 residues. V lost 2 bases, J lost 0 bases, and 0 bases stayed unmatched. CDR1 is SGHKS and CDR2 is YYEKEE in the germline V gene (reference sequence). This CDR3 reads CASSLQGASGANVLTF. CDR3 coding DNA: TGTGCCAGCAGCTTACAGGGGGCCTCTGGGGCCAACGTCCTGACTTTC.